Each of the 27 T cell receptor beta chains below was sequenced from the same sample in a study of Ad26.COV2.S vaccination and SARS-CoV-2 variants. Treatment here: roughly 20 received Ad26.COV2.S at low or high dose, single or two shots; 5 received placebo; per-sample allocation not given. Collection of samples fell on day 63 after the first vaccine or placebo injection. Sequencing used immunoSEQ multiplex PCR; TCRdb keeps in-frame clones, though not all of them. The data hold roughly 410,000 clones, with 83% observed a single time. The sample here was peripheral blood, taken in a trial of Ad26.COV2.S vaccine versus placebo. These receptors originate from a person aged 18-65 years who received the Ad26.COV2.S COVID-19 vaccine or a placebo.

The CDR3 reads CASSLAIAGVHEQFF. Here the CDR3 DNA reads TGCGCCAGCAGCTTGGCGATAGCGGGAGTACATGAGCAGTTCTTC. The chain employs TRBV5-1 and TRBJ2-1; 9 nucleotides match TRBD2. With V trimmed by 0 bases and J by 8 bases, 6 bases remained unmatched. CDR1 and CDR2 from the germline V gene are SGHRS and YFSETQ. The CDR3 consists of 15 residues.

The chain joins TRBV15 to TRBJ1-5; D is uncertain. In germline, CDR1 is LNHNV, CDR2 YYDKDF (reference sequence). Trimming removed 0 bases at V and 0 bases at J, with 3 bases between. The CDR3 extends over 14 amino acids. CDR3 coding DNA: TGTGCCACCAGCAGAGATCTTAGCAATCAGCCCCAGCATTTT. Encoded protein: CATSRDLSNQPQHF. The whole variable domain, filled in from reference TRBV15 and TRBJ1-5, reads DAMVIQNPRYQVTQFGKPVTLSCSQTLNHNVMYWYQQKSSQAPKLLFHYYDKDFNNEADTPDNFQSRRPNTSFCFLDIRSPGLGDTAMYLCATSRDLSNQPQHFGDGTRLSIL.

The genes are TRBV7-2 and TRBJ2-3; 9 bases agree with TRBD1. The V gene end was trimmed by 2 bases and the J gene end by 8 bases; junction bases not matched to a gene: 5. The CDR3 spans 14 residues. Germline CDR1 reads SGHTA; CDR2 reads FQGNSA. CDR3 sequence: CASSLRTGAGTQYF. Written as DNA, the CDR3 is TGTGCCAGCAGCTTACGGACAGGGGCCGGTACGCAGTATTTT.

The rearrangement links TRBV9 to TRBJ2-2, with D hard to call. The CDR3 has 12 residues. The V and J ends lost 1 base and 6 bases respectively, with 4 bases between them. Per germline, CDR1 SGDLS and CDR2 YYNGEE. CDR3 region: CASSVRAGELFF. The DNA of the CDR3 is TGTGCCAGCAGCGTAAGAGCCGGGGAGCTGTTTTTT.

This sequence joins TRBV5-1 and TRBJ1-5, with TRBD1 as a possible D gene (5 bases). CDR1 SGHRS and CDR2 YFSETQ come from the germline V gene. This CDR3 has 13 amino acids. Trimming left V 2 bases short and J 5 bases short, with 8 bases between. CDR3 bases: TGCGCCAGCAGCTTAATGACAGATCAGCCCCAGCATTTT. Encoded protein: CASSLMTDQPQHF.

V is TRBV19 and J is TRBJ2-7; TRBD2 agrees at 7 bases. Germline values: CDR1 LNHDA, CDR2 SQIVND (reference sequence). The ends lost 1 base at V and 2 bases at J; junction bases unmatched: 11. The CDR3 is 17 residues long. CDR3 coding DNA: TGTGCCAGTAGTATAGGGAGGGCTAGCGGCCGCGCCTACGAGCAGTACTTC. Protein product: CASSIGRASGRAYEQYF.

The CDR3 bases are TGTGCCAGCAGCTCATCCCTTACTCAGGAAACCCTCCACTTT. Its translation: CASSSSLTQETLHF. V is TRBV5-4 and J is TRBJ1-6; D gene ambiguous. The CDR3 consists of 14 residues. The germline CDR1 and CDR2 sequences are SGHNT and YYREEE (reference sequence). With 3 bases removed from V and 14 bases from J, the gap between germline ends came to 18 bases.

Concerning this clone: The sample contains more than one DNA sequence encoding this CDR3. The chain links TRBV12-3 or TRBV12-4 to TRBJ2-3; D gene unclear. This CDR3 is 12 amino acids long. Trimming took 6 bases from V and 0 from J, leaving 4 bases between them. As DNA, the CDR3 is TGTGCCAGCAGACGAAGCACAGATACGCAGTATTTT. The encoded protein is CASRRSTDTQYF.

The CDR3 bases are TGTGCCAGCAGCCACCTAGCGGGAGGGCCAGAGACCCAGTACTTC. This gives the protein CASSHLAGGPETQYF. The chain is built from TRBV3-1 (or the pseudogene TRBV3-2) and TRBJ2-5; 12 bases are a match to TRBD2. The germline V gene has CDR1 LGHDT and CDR2 YNNKEL (reference sequence). The V gene end was trimmed by 3 bases and the J gene end by 4 bases; junction bases not matched to a gene: 3. The CDR3 has 15 amino acids.

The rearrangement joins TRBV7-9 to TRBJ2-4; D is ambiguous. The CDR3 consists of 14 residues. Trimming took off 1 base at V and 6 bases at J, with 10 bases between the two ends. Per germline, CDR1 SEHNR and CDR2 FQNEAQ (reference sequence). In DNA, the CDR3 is TGTGCCAGCAGCTTAGATCAGCCGGTAAACATTCAGTACTTC. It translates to CASSLDQPVNIQYF.

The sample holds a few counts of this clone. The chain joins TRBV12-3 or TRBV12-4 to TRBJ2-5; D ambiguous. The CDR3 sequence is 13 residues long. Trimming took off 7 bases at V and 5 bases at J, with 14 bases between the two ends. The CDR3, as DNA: TGTGCCAGCACCCTTGCCCGACCTGAGACCCAGTACTTC. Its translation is CASTLARPETQYF.

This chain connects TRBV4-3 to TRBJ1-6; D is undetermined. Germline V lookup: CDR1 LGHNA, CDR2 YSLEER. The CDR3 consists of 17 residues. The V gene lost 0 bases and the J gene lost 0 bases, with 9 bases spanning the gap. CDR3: CASSQEFQISYNSPLHF. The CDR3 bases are TGCGCCAGCAGCCAAGAGTTCCAGATCTCCTATAATTCACCCCTCCACTTT.

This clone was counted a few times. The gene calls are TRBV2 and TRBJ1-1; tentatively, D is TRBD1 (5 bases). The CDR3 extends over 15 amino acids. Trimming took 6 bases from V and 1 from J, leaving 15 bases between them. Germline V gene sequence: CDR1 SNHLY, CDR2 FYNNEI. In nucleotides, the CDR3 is TGTGCCAGCAGGAAAGAGGGGAGGGGGAACACTGAAGCTTTCTTT. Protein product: CASRKEGRGNTEAFF. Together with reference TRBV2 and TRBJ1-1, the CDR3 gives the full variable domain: EPEVTQTPSHQVTQMGQEVILRCVPISNHLYFYWYRQILGQKVEFLVSFYNNEISEKSEIFDDQFSVERPDGSNFTLKIRSTKLEDSAMYFCASRKEGRGNTEAFFGQGTRLTVV.

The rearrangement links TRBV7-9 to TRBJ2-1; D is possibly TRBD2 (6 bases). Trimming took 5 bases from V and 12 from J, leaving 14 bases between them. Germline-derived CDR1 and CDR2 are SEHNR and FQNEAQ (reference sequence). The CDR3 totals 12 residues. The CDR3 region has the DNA TGTGCCAGCAGCCCGGGCGGGGCCGGGCAGTTCTTC. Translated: CASSPGGAGQFF.

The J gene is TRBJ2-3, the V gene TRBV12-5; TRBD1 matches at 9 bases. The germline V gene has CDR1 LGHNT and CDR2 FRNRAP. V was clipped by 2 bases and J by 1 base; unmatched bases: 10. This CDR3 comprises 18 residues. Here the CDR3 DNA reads TGTGCTAGTGGTTTGATGCCCACGGGACAGGGAGGCACAGATACGCAGTATTTT. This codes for CASGLMPTGQGGTDTQYF.

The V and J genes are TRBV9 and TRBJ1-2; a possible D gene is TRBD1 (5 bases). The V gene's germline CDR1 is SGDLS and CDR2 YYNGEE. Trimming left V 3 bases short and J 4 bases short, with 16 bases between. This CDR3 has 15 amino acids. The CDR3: CASSAGGLLSYGYTF. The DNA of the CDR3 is TGTGCCAGCAGCGCCGGGGGACTGTTGAGCTATGGCTACACCTTC. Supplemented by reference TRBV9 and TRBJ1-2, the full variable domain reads DSGVTQTPKHLITATGQRVTLRCSPRSGDLSVYWYQQSLDQGLQFLIQYYNGEERAKGNILERFSAQQFPDLHSELNLSSLELGDSALYFCASSAGGLLSYGYTFGSGTRLTVV.

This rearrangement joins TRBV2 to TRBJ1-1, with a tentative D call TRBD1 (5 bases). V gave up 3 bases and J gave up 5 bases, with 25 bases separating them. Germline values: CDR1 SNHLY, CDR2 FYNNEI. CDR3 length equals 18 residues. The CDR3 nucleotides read TGTGCCAGCAGTGATAAGGGTCGGGGCAGGCGGGTAGGAACTGAAGCTTTCTTT. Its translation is CASSDKGRGRRVGTEAFF. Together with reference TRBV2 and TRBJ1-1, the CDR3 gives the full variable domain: EPEVTQTPSHQVTQMGQEVILRCVPISNHLYFYWYRQILGQKVEFLVSFYNNEISEKSEIFDDQFSVERPDGSNFTLKIRSTKLEDSAMYFCASSDKGRGRRVGTEAFFGQGTRLTVV.

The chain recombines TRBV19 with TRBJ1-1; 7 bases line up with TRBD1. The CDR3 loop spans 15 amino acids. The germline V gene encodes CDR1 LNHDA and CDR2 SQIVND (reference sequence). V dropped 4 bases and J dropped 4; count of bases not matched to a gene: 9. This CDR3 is CASSNRQGGSTEAFF. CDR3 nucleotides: TGTGCCAGTAGTAACCGACAGGGAGGTAGCACTGAAGCTTTCTTT.

CDR3 coding DNA: TGCGCCAGCAGCCCGCAGGGGGTTTGGGGGGGCGAGCAGTACTTC. Protein sequence: CASSPQGVWGGEQYF. This chain joins TRBV5-1 and TRBJ2-7, with D possibly being TRBD1 or TRBD2 (7 bases each). V was trimmed by 4 bases and J by 6 bases, leaving 20 bases between them. CDR1 and CDR2 (germline): SGHRS, YFSETQ. The CDR3 contains 15 residues.

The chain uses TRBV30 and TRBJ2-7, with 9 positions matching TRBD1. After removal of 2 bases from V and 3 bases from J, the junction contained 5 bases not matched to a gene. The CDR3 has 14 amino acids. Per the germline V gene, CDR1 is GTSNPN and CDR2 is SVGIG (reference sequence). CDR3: CAWSSRDRDYEQYF. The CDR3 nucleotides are TGTGCCTGGAGTTCCCGGGACAGGGACTACGAGCAGTACTTC.

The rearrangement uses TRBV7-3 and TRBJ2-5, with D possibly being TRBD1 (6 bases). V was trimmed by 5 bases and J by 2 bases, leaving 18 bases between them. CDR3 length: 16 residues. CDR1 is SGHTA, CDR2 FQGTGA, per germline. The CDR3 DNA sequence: TGTGCCAGCAGCCCCCTAGGGGAAGGGGGACAAGAGACCCAGTACTTC. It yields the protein CASSPLGEGGQETQYF.

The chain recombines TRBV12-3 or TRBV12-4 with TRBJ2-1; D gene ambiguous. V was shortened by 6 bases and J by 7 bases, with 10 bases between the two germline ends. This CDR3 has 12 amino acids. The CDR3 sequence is CASRLIRNEQFF. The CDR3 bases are TGTGCCAGCAGGTTGATTAGGAATGAGCAGTTCTTC.

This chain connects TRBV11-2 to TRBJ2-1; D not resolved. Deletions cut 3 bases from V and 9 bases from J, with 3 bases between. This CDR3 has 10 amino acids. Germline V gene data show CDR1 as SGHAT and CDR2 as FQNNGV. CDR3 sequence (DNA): TGTGCCAGCAGCTTGACTGAGCAGTTCTTC. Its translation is CASSLTEQFF.

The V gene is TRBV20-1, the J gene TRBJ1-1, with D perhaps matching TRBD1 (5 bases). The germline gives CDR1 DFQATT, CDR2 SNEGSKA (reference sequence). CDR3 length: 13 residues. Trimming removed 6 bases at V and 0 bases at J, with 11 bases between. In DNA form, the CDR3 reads TGCAGTGCGAGTGGGGGGGTGAACACTGAAGCTTTCTTT. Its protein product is CSASGGVNTEAFF.

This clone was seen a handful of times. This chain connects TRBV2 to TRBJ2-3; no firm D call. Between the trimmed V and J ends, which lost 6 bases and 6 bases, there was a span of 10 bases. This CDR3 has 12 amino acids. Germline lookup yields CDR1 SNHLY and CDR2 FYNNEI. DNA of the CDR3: TGTGCCAGCAGCGTGCAAATGGATACGCAGTATTTT. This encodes CASSVQMDTQYF.

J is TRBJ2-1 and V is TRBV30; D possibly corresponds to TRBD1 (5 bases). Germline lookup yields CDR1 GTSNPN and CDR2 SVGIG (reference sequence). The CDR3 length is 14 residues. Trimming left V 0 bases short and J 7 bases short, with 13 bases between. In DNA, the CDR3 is TGTGCCTGGAGTGTAGACAGCCTTTTGAATGAGCAGTTCTTC. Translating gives CAWSVDSLLNEQFF.

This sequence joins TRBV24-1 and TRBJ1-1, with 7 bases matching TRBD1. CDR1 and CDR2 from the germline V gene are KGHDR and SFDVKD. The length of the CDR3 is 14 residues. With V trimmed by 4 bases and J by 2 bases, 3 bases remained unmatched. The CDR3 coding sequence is TGTGCCACCAGTGAAGGGACAGTCAACACTGAAGCTTTCTTT. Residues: CATSEGTVNTEAFF.